This is a list of T cell receptor beta chains from one sample in a study of shared clonotypes between healthy human individuals. The protocol was immunoSEQ multiplex PCR, while the TCRdb copy is restricted to in-frame clones and leaves out a portion. The data contain a few hundred thousand clones, 79% of them singletons. Sequenced input: PBMCs. All receptors come from a woman in her thirties or forties in good health. Some clones in this sample may be carry-over from other donors' samples. CDR3s include the opening cysteine and the closing phenylalanine or tryptophan. A D gene is named only where the DNA matches it firmly. Only part of the rows carry a size: once, few, many, or a class if the clone is expanded.

J gene: TRBJ2-5; D gene: .; V gene: TRBV27; clone size: .; CDR3 protein: CASSQMVASETQYF; CDR3 DNA: TGTGCCAGCAGTCAGATGGTAGCGAGTGAGACCCAGTACTTC
J gene: TRBJ1-4; D gene: .; V gene: TRBV6-6; clone size: few; CDR3 protein: CASSSQGAADEKLFF; CDR3 DNA: TGTGCCAGCAGCTCCCAAGGGGCAGCGGACGAAAAACTGTTTTTT
J gene: TRBJ2-3; D gene: .; V gene: TRBV27; clone size: .; CDR3 protein: CASSLSPLHKQRRSTDTQYF; CDR3 DNA: TGTGCCAGCAGTTTATCGCCCCTTCACAAGCAAAGGAGGAGCACAGATACGCAGTATTTT
J gene: TRBJ2-1; D gene: .; V gene: TRBV7-6; clone size: .; CDR3 protein: CASSLNRYNEQFF; CDR3 DNA: TGTGCCAGCAGCTTGAACAGATACAATGAGCAGTTCTTC
J gene: TRBJ2-7; D gene: .; V gene: TRBV13; clone size: .; CDR3 protein: CASSLRGWRLEQYF; CDR3 DNA: TGTGCCAGCTCGTTGAGGGGATGGCGGCTCGAGCAGTACTTC
J gene: TRBJ1-2; D gene: TRBD1; V gene: TRBV5-5; clone size: .; CDR3 protein: CASSLRQGPYGYTF; CDR3 DNA: TGTGCCAGCAGCTTAAGACAGGGGCCCTATGGCTACACCTTC
J gene: TRBJ2-1; D gene: .; V gene: TRBV15; clone size: once; CDR3 protein: CATSAGTYNEQFF; CDR3 DNA: TGTGCCACCTCGGCGGGCACCTACAATGAGCAGTTCTTC
J gene: TRBJ1-1; D gene: .; V gene: TRBV29-1; clone size: .; CDR3 protein: CSVARGNTEAFF; CDR3 DNA: TGCAGCGTAGCCAGGGGGAACACTGAAGCTTTCTTT
J gene: TRBJ2-3; D gene: .; V gene: TRBV18; clone size: once; CDR3 protein: CASSPLGSKTDTQYF; CDR3 DNA: TGTGCCAGCTCACCCTTAGGCAGTAAGACAGATACGCAGTATTTT
J gene: TRBJ2-7; D gene: .; V gene: TRBV20-1; clone size: .; CDR3 protein: CSGSDSYEQYF; CDR3 DNA: TGCAGTGGATCCGACTCGTACGAGCAGTACTTC
J gene: TRBJ1-2; D gene: .; V gene: TRBV27; clone size: .; CDR3 protein: CASSFGPGGQGYGYTF; CDR3 DNA: TGTGCCAGCAGTTTTGGCCCGGGGGGGCAGGGGTATGGCTACACCTTC
J gene: TRBJ2-5; D gene: .; V gene: TRBV25-1; clone size: few; CDR3 protein: CASRVGNDGTQYF; CDR3 DNA: TGTGCCAGCAGAGTAGGGAACGACGGGACCCAGTACTTC
J gene: TRBJ2-6; D gene: .; V gene: TRBV18; clone size: .; CDR3 protein: CASSPPGLSSGANVLTF; CDR3 DNA: TGTGCCAGCTCACCACCGGGACTGAGCTCTGGGGCCAACGTCCTGACTTTC
J gene: TRBJ2-7; D gene: TRBD2; V gene: TRBV28; clone size: .; CDR3 protein: CASRSGLASEQYF; CDR3 DNA: TGTGCCAGCAGATCGGGACTAGCGTCAGAGCAGTACTTC
J gene: TRBJ2-1; D gene: TRBD2; V gene: TRBV7-3; clone size: .; CDR3 protein: CASSSLAGGYNEQFF; CDR3 DNA: TGTGCCAGCAGCTCTCTAGCGGGAGGGTACAATGAGCAGTTCTTC
J gene: TRBJ1-3; D gene: .; V gene: TRBV6-6; clone size: once; CDR3 protein: CASSYTPTTIYF; CDR3 DNA: TGTGCCAGCAGTTACACCCCCACCACCATATATTTT
J gene: TRBJ1-2; D gene: TRBD1; V gene: TRBV5-1; clone size: once; CDR3 protein: CASSPEGQGFYGYTF; CDR3 DNA: TGCGCCAGCAGCCCGGAGGGACAGGGGTTCTATGGCTACACCTTC
J gene: TRBJ2-5; D gene: .; V gene: TRBV7-9; clone size: many; CDR3 protein: CASSPGHFQETQYF; CDR3 DNA: TGTGCCAGCAGCCCGGGACATTTCCAAGAGACCCAGTACTTC
J gene: TRBJ2-3; D gene: TRBD2; V gene: TRBV7-9; clone size: .; CDR3 protein: CASSPIGLAGRLQYF; CDR3 DNA: TGTGCCAGCAGCCCGATCGGACTAGCGGGAAGATTGCAGTATTTT
J gene: TRBJ2-1; D gene: TRBD2; V gene: TRBV18; clone size: .; CDR3 protein: CASSPQLAGVYNEQFF; CDR3 DNA: TGTGCCAGCTCACCACAACTAGCGGGAGTATACAATGAGCAGTTCTTC
J gene: TRBJ2-2; D gene: .; V gene: TRBV11-2; clone size: .; CDR3 protein: CASSLVAATNTGELFF; CDR3 DNA: TGTGCCAGCAGCTTAGTGGCGGCCACGAACACCGGGGAGCTGTTTTTT
J gene: TRBJ2-7; D gene: .; V gene: TRBV28; clone size: .; CDR3 protein: CASSFWGSSYEQYF; CDR3 DNA: TGTGCCAGCAGTTTCTGGGGATCCTCCTACGAGCAGTACTTC
J gene: TRBJ2-1; D gene: TRBD1; V gene: TRBV30; clone size: .; CDR3 protein: CAWSGDRVEQFF; CDR3 DNA: TGTGCCTGGAGCGGGGACAGGGTCGAGCAGTTCTTC
J gene: TRBJ2-1; D gene: TRBD2; V gene: TRBV7-6; clone size: .; CDR3 protein: CASSQREWNEQFF; CDR3 DNA: TGTGCCAGCAGCCAGCGGGAGTGGAATGAGCAGTTCTTC
J gene: TRBJ1-5; D gene: .; V gene: TRBV20-1; clone size: few; CDR3 protein: CSATGGQPQHF; CDR3 DNA: TGCAGTGCAACCGGTGGACAGCCCCAGCATTTT
J gene: TRBJ2-1; D gene: TRBD2; V gene: TRBV27; clone size: .; CDR3 protein: CASSLVLTSGRYNEQFF; CDR3 DNA: TGTGCCAGCAGTCTAGTACTGACTAGCGGGAGGTATAATGAGCAGTTCTTC
J gene: TRBJ2-3; D gene: TRBD1; V gene: TRBV7-3; clone size: .; CDR3 protein: CASSTRTGGTDTQYF; CDR3 DNA: TGTGCCAGCAGCACGAGGACAGGGGGGACAGATACGCAGTATTTT
J gene: TRBJ2-3; D gene: TRBD2; V gene: TRBV10-3; clone size: .; CDR3 protein: CAISVFSGGSTDTQYF; CDR3 DNA: TGTGCCATCAGTGTCTTCAGCGGGGGAAGCACAGATACGCAGTATTTT
J gene: TRBJ2-7; D gene: TRBD1; V gene: TRBV7-9; clone size: .; CDR3 protein: CASSLDGTGFGEQYF; CDR3 DNA: TGTGCCAGCAGCTTAGACGGGACAGGATTCGGCGAGCAGTACTTC
J gene: TRBJ2-4; D gene: .; V gene: TRBV7-2; clone size: .; CDR3 protein: CASSLNGENIQYF; CDR3 DNA: TGTGCCAGCAGCTTAAACGGGGAAAACATTCAGTACTTC
J gene: TRBJ2-3; D gene: TRBD2; V gene: TRBV6-1; clone size: .; CDR3 protein: CASSLLTSVTDTQYF; CDR3 DNA: TGTGCCAGCAGCCTCTTGACTAGCGTCACAGATACGCAGTATTTT
J gene: TRBJ2-7; D gene: TRBD1; V gene: TRBV19; clone size: .; CDR3 protein: CASTLAGGEGEQYF; CDR3 DNA: TGTGCCAGTACTTTGGCAGGGGGCGAAGGTGAGCAGTACTTC
J gene: TRBJ2-5; D gene: .; V gene: TRBV7-2; clone size: few; CDR3 protein: CASSPDPHWETQYF; CDR3 DNA: TGTGCCAGCAGCCCGGACCCGCATTGGGAGACCCAGTACTTC
J gene: TRBJ2-5; D gene: TRBD2; V gene: TRBV30; clone size: many; CDR3 protein: CAWNRPGGGIGLETQYF; CDR3 DNA: TGTGCCTGGAACCGCCCCGGGGGGGGGATTGGGTTGGAGACCCAGTACTTC
J gene: TRBJ1-2; D gene: .; V gene: TRBV6-4; clone size: once; CDR3 protein: CASSAGQNYGYTF; CDR3 DNA: TGTGCCAGCAGTGCGGGTCAGAACTATGGCTACACCTTC
J gene: TRBJ2-5; D gene: .; V gene: TRBV11-2; clone size: .; CDR3 protein: CASSLFPSSWGQETQYF; CDR3 DNA: TGTGCCAGCAGCCTATTTCCTAGCTCCTGGGGGCAAGAGACCCAGTACTTC
J gene: TRBJ1-1; D gene: .; V gene: TRBV7-9; clone size: few; CDR3 protein: CASSLAPGEKGTEAFF; CDR3 DNA: TGTGCCAGCAGCTTGGCCCCGGGGGAGAAGGGCACTGAAGCTTTCTTT
J gene: TRBJ1-3; D gene: .; V gene: TRBV19; clone size: .; CDR3 protein: CASSMGRSSGNTIYF; CDR3 DNA: TGTGCCAGTAGTATGGGCAGAAGCTCTGGAAACACCATATATTTT
J gene: TRBJ1-5; D gene: .; V gene: TRBV28; clone size: .; CDR3 protein: CASRGGINQPQHF; CDR3 DNA: TGTGCCAGCAGGGGCGGGATAAATCAGCCCCAGCATTTT
J gene: TRBJ1-2; D gene: .; V gene: TRBV5-4; clone size: .; CDR3 protein: CASSLAGGDGYTF; CDR3 DNA: TGTGCCAGCAGCTTGGCCGGGGGCGATGGCTACACCTTC
J gene: TRBJ1-3; D gene: TRBD1; V gene: TRBV11-3; clone size: once; CDR3 protein: CASSQGASGNTIYF; CDR3 DNA: TGTGCCAGCAGTCAGGGGGCCTCTGGAAACACCATATATTTT
J gene: TRBJ2-2; D gene: TRBD2; V gene: TRBV18; clone size: .; CDR3 protein: CASSSLRASGRATNTGELFF; CDR3 DNA: TGTGCCAGCTCAAGCCTTCGGGCTAGCGGGAGGGCAACGAACACCGGGGAGCTGTTTTTT
J gene: TRBJ2-3; D gene: .; V gene: TRBV15; clone size: .; CDR3 protein: CATSNEVTDTQYF; CDR3 DNA: TGTGCCACCAGCAACGAGGTCACAGATACGCAGTATTTT
J gene: TRBJ2-5; D gene: .; V gene: TRBV14; clone size: .; CDR3 protein: CASSQVGLTQYF; CDR3 DNA: TGTGCCAGCAGCCAAGTGGGGTTGACCCAGTACTTC
J gene: TRBJ2-7; D gene: TRBD2; V gene: TRBV7-9; clone size: .; CDR3 protein: CASSSLAGGSYEQYF; CDR3 DNA: TGTGCCAGCAGCTCGCTAGCGGGAGGCTCCTACGAGCAGTACTTC
J gene: TRBJ2-5; D gene: TRBD1; V gene: TRBV19; clone size: .; CDR3 protein: CATAAGTGVFWTQYF; CDR3 DNA: TGTGCCACCGCCGCCGGGACAGGGGTCTTCTGGACCCAGTACTTC
J gene: TRBJ1-4; D gene: .; V gene: TRBV7-2; clone size: once; CDR3 protein: CASSLMAGFATNEKLFF; CDR3 DNA: TGTGCCAGCAGCTTAATGGCAGGATTTGCAACTAATGAAAAACTGTTTTTT
J gene: TRBJ1-4; D gene: .; V gene: TRBV9; clone size: many; CDR3 protein: CASSVVSGEKLFF; CDR3 DNA: TGTGCCAGCAGCGTAGTGTCGGGGGAAAAACTGTTTTTT
J gene: TRBJ2-6; D gene: TRBD2; V gene: TRBV4-2; clone size: .; CDR3 protein: CASSRKGLADDSGANVLTF; CDR3 DNA: TGTGCCAGCAGCCGCAAGGGGCTAGCGGACGACTCTGGGGCCAACGTCCTGACTTTC
J gene: TRBJ2-1; D gene: TRBD1; V gene: TRBV7-9; clone size: .; CDR3 protein: CASSLGGDRVVDEQFF; CDR3 DNA: TGTGCCAGCAGCTTAGGGGGGGACAGGGTGGTTGATGAGCAGTTCTTC
J gene: TRBJ2-5; D gene: TRBD2; V gene: TRBV28; clone size: .; CDR3 protein: CASSPLAGTEETQYF; CDR3 DNA: TGTGCCAGCAGTCCGCTAGCGGGTACGGAGGAGACCCAGTACTTC
J gene: TRBJ1-3; D gene: TRBD1; V gene: TRBV29-1; clone size: .; CDR3 protein: CSAGTGAGNTIYF; CDR3 DNA: TGCAGCGCCGGGACAGGGGCTGGAAACACCATATATTTT
J gene: TRBJ1-2; D gene: TRBD1; V gene: TRBV11-3; clone size: .; CDR3 protein: CASSPGQGGYTF; CDR3 DNA: TGTGCCAGCAGCCCGGGACAGGGGGGCTACACCTTC
J gene: TRBJ2-1; D gene: TRBD1; V gene: TRBV19; clone size: .; CDR3 protein: CASSRDRTYNEQFF; CDR3 DNA: TGTGCCAGTAGTCGGGACAGGACCTACAATGAGCAGTTCTTC
J gene: TRBJ2-7; D gene: .; V gene: TRBV7-8; clone size: .; CDR3 protein: CASSPGGRPEQYF; CDR3 DNA: TGTGCCAGCAGCCCCGGCGGGCGTCCCGAGCAGTACTTC
J gene: TRBJ2-7; D gene: .; V gene: TRBV9; clone size: .; CDR3 protein: CASSVGSSYEQYF; CDR3 DNA: TGTGCCAGCAGCGTAGGCAGCAGCTACGAGCAGTACTTC
J gene: TRBJ1-2; D gene: .; V gene: TRBV28; clone size: once; CDR3 protein: CAAREGGYGYTF; CDR3 DNA: TGTGCCGCTCGGGAGGGCGGCTATGGCTACACCTTC
J gene: TRBJ2-7; D gene: TRBD2; V gene: TRBV10-3; clone size: many; CDR3 protein: CAIADPAGLAGPQISYEQYF; CDR3 DNA: TGTGCCATCGCGGACCCAGCGGGACTAGCGGGCCCTCAAATCTCCTACGAGCAGTACTTC